This T cell receptor beta chain was captured in a study of CD8 T cells in ankylosing spondylitis. Regarding the study as a whole: Reports say disease-linked clones showed up significantly more in matched ankylosing spondylitis synovial fluid. Ankylosing spondylitis blood appeared to carry a characteristic TCR beta motif of roughly eight highly homologous variants.

Each CDR3 protein gets one entry after TCRdb re-called the 5' RACE reads with MiXCR. In the table there are about 700,000 distinct CDR3 sequences, about 20% of which are singletons. The table lists this clonotype with a few counts. As yet, its antigen is unknown. This receptor was obtained from a male donor with ankylosing spondylitis. Sequenced input: blood, either unsorted or a sorted T cell fraction (not recorded which).

The CDR3 nucleotides read TGTGCCAGCAGCTCCCCGAGGGGCAGCTACGAGCAGTACTTC. Translated, it gives CASSSPRGSYEQYF. This chain joins TRBV7-8 and TRBJ2-7, with D perhaps assigned TRBD1 or TRBD2 (5 bases each). The germline CDR1 and CDR2 sequences are SGHVS and FQNEAQ. The CDR3 totals 14 residues. V lost 4 bases and J lost 3, with 13 bases in between.